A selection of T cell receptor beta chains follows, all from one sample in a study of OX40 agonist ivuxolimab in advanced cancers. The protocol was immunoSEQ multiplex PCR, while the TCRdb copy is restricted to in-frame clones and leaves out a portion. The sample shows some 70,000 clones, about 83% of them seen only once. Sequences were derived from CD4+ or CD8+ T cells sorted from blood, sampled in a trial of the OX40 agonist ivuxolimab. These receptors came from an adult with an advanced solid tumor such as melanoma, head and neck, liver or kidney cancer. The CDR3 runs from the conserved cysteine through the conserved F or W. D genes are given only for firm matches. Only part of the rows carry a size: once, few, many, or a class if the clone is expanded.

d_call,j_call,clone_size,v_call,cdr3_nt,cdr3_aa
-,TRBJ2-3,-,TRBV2,TGTGCCAGCAGTGTGGGAGATACGCAGTATTTT,CASSVGDTQYF
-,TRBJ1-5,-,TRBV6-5,TGTGCCAGCAGTTTTTTTGGCAATCAGCCCCAGCATTTT,CASSFFGNQPQHF
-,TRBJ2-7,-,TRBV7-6,TGTGCCAGCAGCTTAGGGGAGCAGGGGTCGTACGAGCAGTACTTC,CASSLGEQGSYEQYF
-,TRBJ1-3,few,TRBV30,TGTGCCTGGAGAAGGACAGTCTCTGGAAACACCATATATTTT,CAWRRTVSGNTIYF
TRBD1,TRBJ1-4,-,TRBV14,TGTGCCAGCAGCGCCGGGACAGGGACCCCGTTTTTT,CASSAGTGTPFF
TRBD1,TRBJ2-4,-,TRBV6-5,TGTGCCAGCGGGGACAGTTTAGCCAAAAACATTCAGTACTTC,CASGDSLAKNIQYF
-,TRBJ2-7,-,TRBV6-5,TGTGCCAGCAGTCCGGGGGGCAGCTCCTACGAGCAGTACTTC,CASSPGGSSYEQYF
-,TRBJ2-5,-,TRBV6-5,TGTGCCAGCAGTTACTCAGAAGGGGCAGAGACCCAGTACTTC,CASSYSEGAETQYF
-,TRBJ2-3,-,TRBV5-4,TGTGCCAGCAGCTTGAGACTACAACGTGCAGATACGCAGTATTTT,CASSLRLQRADTQYF
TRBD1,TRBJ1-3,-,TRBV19,TGTGCCAGTAGTTCAAAAGGACAGGGGCGAATCAGTGGAAACACCATATATTTT,CASSSKGQGRISGNTIYF
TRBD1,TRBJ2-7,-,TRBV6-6,TGTGCCAGCAGCCAGACAGGGTTCCCCTACGAGCAGTACTTC,CASSQTGFPYEQYF
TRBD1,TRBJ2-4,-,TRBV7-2,TGTGCCAGCAGCTCTCGGGACAGGGATTTTCAGTACTTC,CASSSRDRDFQYF
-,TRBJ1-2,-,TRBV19,TGTGCCAGTAGCCTTCGGGACTCAGACGGCTACACCTTC,CASSLRDSDGYTF
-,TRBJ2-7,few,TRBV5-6,TGTGCCAGCAGCTTGACACACTGGTCCTACGAGCAGTACTTC,CASSLTHWSYEQYF
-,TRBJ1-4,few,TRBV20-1,TGCAGTGCTGAGGTAGATGAAAAACTGTTTTTT,CSAEVDEKLFF
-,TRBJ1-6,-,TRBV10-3,TGTGCCATCAGTGAGCCTGGACGGATCTTTTCACCCCTCCACTTT,CAISEPGRIFSPLHF
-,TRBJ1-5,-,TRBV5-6,TGTGCCAGCAGCTTGATGTGGGGCGGACAGTCCAATCAGCCCCAGCATTTT,CASSLMWGGQSNQPQHF
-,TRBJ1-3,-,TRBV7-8,TGTGCCAGCAGCCTAAGGGACCTACCCTCTGGAAACACCATATATTTT,CASSLRDLPSGNTIYF
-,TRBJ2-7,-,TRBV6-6,TGTGCCAGCAGTTTGGGGCAGAACACCTACGAGCAGTACTTC,CASSLGQNTYEQYF
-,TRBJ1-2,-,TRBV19,TGTGCCAGCGCTCGGACGGACACTAACTATGGCTACACCTTC,CASARTDTNYGYTF
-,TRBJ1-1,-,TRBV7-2,TGTGCCAGCAGCTTATACTATGGAAACACTGAAGCTTTCTTT,CASSLYYGNTEAFF
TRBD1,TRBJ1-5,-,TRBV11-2,TGTGCCAGCAGCTCGGACAGGGCTGGGGGTCAGCCCCAGCATTTT,CASSSDRAGGQPQHF
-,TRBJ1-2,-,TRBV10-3,TGTGCCAGCACCCCCTCCCAGGGAACCTATGGCTACACCTTC,CASTPSQGTYGYTF
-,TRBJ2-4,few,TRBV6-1,TGTGCCAGCAGCGCCCACGAGCCGGGCAAAAACATTCAGTACTTC,CASSAHEPGKNIQYF
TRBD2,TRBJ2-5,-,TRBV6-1,TGTGCCAGCAGTGAAGGGACTAGCGGGGCCTGGGAGACCCAGTACTTC,CASSEGTSGAWETQYF
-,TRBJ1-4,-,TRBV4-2,TGTGCCAGCAGTCAAGGGGAGACTCTAATTGCGTATGAAAAACTGTTTTTT,CASSQGETLIAYEKLFF
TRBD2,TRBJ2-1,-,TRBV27,TGTGCCAGCAGACTAGCGGGGAGGAATGAGCGGTTCTTC,CASRLAGRNERFF
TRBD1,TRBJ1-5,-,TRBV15,TGTGCCACCTGGAAGTCGGGACAGGGAAATCAGCCCCAGCATTTT,CATWKSGQGNQPQHF
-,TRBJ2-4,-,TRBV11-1,TGTGCCAGCAGTCAATCCCGCGGTGGCATTCAGTACTTC,CASSQSRGGIQYF
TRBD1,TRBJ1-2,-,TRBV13,TGTGCCAGCAGCTCGCGGGACAGGGTAAACTATGGCTACACCTTC,CASSSRDRVNYGYTF
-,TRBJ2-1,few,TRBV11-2,TGTGCCAGCAGCTTCGCGGCGGGGGCCTCGGCTGAGCAGTTCTTC,CASSFAAGASAEQFF
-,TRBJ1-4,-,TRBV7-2,TGTGCCAGCAGCAAGTTGGGGGCTTGGGAAAAACTGTTTTTT,CASSKLGAWEKLFF
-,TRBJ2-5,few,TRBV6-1,TGTGCCAGCATTTTAAGTAGGGGGTTCGAGACCCAGTACTTC,CASILSRGFETQYF
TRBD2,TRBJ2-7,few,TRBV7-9,TGTGCCAGCAGCACCGGACTAGCGGGGGCGCGGACGGAAGAGCAGTACTTC,CASSTGLAGARTEEQYF
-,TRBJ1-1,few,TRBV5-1,TGCGCCAGCAGCTTGCCAGGGCCTGAAGCTTTCTTT,CASSLPGPEAFF
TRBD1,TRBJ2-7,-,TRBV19,TGTGCCAGTAGTATGGCAGGGGGCTACGAGCAGTACTTC,CASSMAGGYEQYF
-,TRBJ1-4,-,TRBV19,TGTGCCAGTAGCGAGAGGGAAAAACTGTTTTTT,CASSEREKLFF
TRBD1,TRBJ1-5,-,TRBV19,TGTGCCAGTAGTAGTCCAAGGACAGGGCTGCGCAATCAGCCCCAGCATTTT,CASSSPRTGLRNQPQHF
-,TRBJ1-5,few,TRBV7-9,TGTGCCAGCAGCTTAGCAGGGTTTAGCAATCAGCCCCAGCATTTT,CASSLAGFSNQPQHF